These 13 T cell receptor beta chains originate from one sample sequenced in a study of shared clonotypes between healthy human individuals. Sequencing used immunoSEQ multiplex PCR; TCRdb keeps in-frame clones, though not all of them. Among hundreds of thousands of clones listed, around four fifths were seen once. Sample: memory CD4+ T cells sorted from blood. Subset: CD45RA-negative fraction. Receptors were obtained from a woman under 40 in good health.

The chain employs TRBV23-1 and TRBJ2-2; tentatively, D is TRBD1 or TRBD2 (6 bases each). TRBV23-1 is an ORF; its function is uncertain. Trimming removed 0 bases at V and 2 bases at J, with 16 bases between. This CDR3 contains 18 residues. For the CDR3, the DNA is TGCGCCAGCAGTCAATCCAGGAATGGGGGGCGAAACACCGGGGAGCTGTTTTTT. This sequence encodes CASSQSRNGGRNTGELFF.

This rearrangement joins TRBV30 to TRBJ1-1; 9 nucleotides align to TRBD1. The CDR3 has 15 residues. The germline V gene encodes CDR1 GTSNPN and CDR2 SVGIG (reference sequence). V lost 2 bases to trimming and J lost 1 base; unmatched junction nucleotides: 5. The DNA for the CDR3 is TGTGCCTGGAGTATTCCGGGACAGGGGAACACTGAAGCTTTCTTT. It encodes CAWSIPGQGNTEAFF. The whole variable domain, remainder taken from reference TRBV30 and TRBJ1-1, is SQTIHQWPATLVQPVGSPLSLECTVEGTSNPNLYWYRQAAGRGLQLLFYSVGIGQISSEVPQNLSASRPQDRQFILSSKKLLLSDSGFYLCAWSIPGQGNTEAFFGQGTRLTVV.

The chain carries TRBV9 and TRBJ2-2; D not certain. The CDR3 contains 14 residues. V was trimmed by 0 bases and J by 8 bases, leaving 11 bases between them. The germline V gene has CDR1 SGDLS and CDR2 YYNGEE. CDR3 residues: CASSVVAISGELFF. The CDR3 nucleotides read TGTGCCAGCAGCGTAGTGGCTATTTCGGGGGAGCTGTTTTTT.

A single count supports this clone. The chain couples TRBV14 to TRBJ2-2, with D perhaps TRBD2 (6 bases). Trimming removed 3 bases from V and 2 bases from J, with 13 bases in between. This CDR3 is 16 amino acids long. Germline V gene data show CDR1 as SGHDN and CDR2 as FVKESK. The CDR3 reads CASSQLGTHNTGELFF. CDR3 sequence (DNA): TGTGCCAGCAGCCAGCTCGGGACTCATAACACCGGGGAGCTGTTTTTT.

The chain recombines TRBV4-2 with TRBJ1-2; no definite D call. Germline V gives CDR1 LGHNA, CDR2 YNFKEQ. The CDR3 spans 13 residues. V dropped 1 base and J dropped 3 bases, with 6 bases sitting between them. The CDR3 loop reads CASSQGADYGYTF. In nucleotides, the CDR3 is TGTGCCAGCAGCCAAGGCGCGGACTATGGCTACACCTTC.

V usage is TRBV18 and J usage is TRBJ1-1; the match to TRBD1 covers 7 bases. Unmatched junction bases numbered 4, after V lost 3 bases and J lost 9 bases. This CDR3 is 12 amino acids long. CDR1 and CDR2 (germline): KGHSH, LQKENI. The CDR3 nucleotides are TGTGCCAGCTCACCTGGACAGGAGCAAGCTTTCTTT. Translated, it gives CASSPGQEQAFF.

J is TRBJ2-7 and V is TRBV20-1; unclear D gene. The V gene's germline CDR1 is DFQATT and CDR2 SNEGSKA (reference sequence). Trimming stripped 1 base from V and 11 bases from J, with 12 bases between. This CDR3 comprises 11 residues. CDR3 DNA sequence: TGCAGTGCTAGAGTGAGGCAGGATAAGTACTTC. Protein sequence: CSARVRQDKYF.

This clone came up once. A much larger clone differs by one base, so this may be a read error. Other DNA sequences in this specimen translate into the identical CDR3. The rearrangement uses TRBV5-1 and TRBJ1-5; 8 bases match TRBD1. Unmatched junction bases numbered 1, after V lost 3 bases and J lost 5 bases. Germline V gives CDR1 SGHRS, CDR2 YFSETQ. The length of the CDR3 is 13 residues. CDR3 nucleotide sequence: TGCGCCAGCAGCTCGACAGGGGATCAGCCCCAGCATTTT. Its translation is CASSSTGDQPQHF.

The chain uses TRBV5-1 and TRBJ2-7, with 12 bases identical to TRBD2. This CDR3 has 17 amino acids. Trimming removed 2 bases from V and 5 bases from J; junction bases left unmatched: 11. Germline CDR1 and CDR2: SGHRS and YFSETQ. The CDR3 region has the DNA TGCGCCAGCAGCTTCCTTCCCCTAGCGGGAGGGTCCCACGAGCAGTACTTC. This translates into CASSFLPLAGGSHEQYF.

The V and J genes are TRBV10-2 and TRBJ2-7; D gene uncertain. The CDR3 length is 11 residues. Germline lookup yields CDR1 WSHSY and CDR2 SAAADI. V lost 6 bases and J 5 bases, leaving 8 bases between the germline ends. The CDR3 region is CASRSRDEQYF. Written as DNA, the CDR3 is TGCGCCAGCAGGTCCCGGGACGAGCAGTACTTC.

The chain joins TRBV7-3 to TRBJ2-7; D may be TRBD1 (6 bases). CDR1 is SGHTA and CDR2 is FQGTGA in the germline V gene. CDR3 length: 15 residues. Between the trimmed V and J ends, which lost 5 bases and 8 bases, there was a span of 22 bases. The CDR3 DNA sequence: TGTGCCAGCAGCCTAAGACCCCCCTTTCAGGGGAAGCAGTACTTC. The encoded protein is CASSLRPPFQGKQYF. Filled out from reference TRBV7-3 and TRBJ2-7, the complete variable domain reads GAGVSQTPSNKVTEKGKYVELRCDPISGHTALYWYRQSLGQGPEFLIYFQGTGAADDSGLPNDRFFAVRPEGSVSTLKIQRTERGDSAVYLCASSLRPPFQGKQYFGPGTRLTVT.

The rearrangement uses TRBV28 and TRBJ2-5, with 9 positions matching TRBD1. Germline V gives CDR1 MDHEN, CDR2 SYDVKM. The CDR3 contains 15 residues. The ends lost 3 bases at V and 4 bases at J; junction bases unmatched: 6. This CDR3 reads CASSFTQGARETQYF. CDR3 DNA sequence: TGTGCCAGCAGTTTTACACAGGGGGCAAGAGAGACCCAGTACTTC.

The chain has TRBV21-1 and TRBJ1-2; TRBD1, as called in the table, went unchecked against the DNA. TRBV21-1 is shown as a pseudogene. The CDR3 covers 15 residues. CDR3 sequence reads: CASRTAFRRAYGYTF. The CDR3 DNA sequence: TGTGCCAGTCGGACAGCCTTCCGACGGGCCTATGGCTACACCTTC.